This T cell receptor (beta chain) originates from a study of T cell responses to AZD1222 COVID-19 vaccine. Germline lookup yields CDR1 SEHNR and CDR2 FQNEAQ (reference sequence). The CDR3 length is 17 residues. The trim removed 0 bases at V and 1 base at J, leaving 3 bases unmatched. Clones were read by immunoSEQ multiplex PCR, and TCRdb kept only the in-frame ones, dropping some. The sample lists 150,000 to 200,000 clones, 90% occurring once. With regard to this clone: Its antigen is unknown.

Study outcomes and limitations: Close to half of spike-specific TCRs reportedly recognize unmutated variant regions. There were mostly white British donors and more females than males, and clonal diversity was possibly underestimated. Recipients of AZD1222 seropositive at baseline numbered only 6 or 7.

The chain has TRBV7-9 and TRBJ2-2; TRBD2 matches 9 bases. The sequence was collected from an adult in good health. Here the sequenced sample was peripheral blood, taken on day 0 of AZD1222 vaccination. CDR3 region: CASSLASGGMNTGELFF. CDR3 in DNA: TGTGCCAGCAGCTTAGCTAGCGGGGGAATGAACACCGGGGAGCTGTTTTTT.